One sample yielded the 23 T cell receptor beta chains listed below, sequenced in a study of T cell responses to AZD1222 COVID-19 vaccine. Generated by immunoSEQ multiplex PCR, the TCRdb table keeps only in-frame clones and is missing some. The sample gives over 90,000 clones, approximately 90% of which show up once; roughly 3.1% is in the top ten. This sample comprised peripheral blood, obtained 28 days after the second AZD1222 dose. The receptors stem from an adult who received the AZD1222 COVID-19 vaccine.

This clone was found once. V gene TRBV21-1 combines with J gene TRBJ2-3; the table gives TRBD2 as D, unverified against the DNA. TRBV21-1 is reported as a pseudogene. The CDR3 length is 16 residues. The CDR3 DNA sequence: TGTGCCAGCAGCAAAGTCCTCCCCGGGGGGACAGATACGCAGTATTTT. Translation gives CASSKVLPGGTDTQYF.

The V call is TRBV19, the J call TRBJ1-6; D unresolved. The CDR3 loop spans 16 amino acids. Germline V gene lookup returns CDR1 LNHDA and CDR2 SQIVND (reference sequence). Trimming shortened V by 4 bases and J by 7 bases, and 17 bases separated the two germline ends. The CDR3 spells CASSTQGRAVNSPLHF. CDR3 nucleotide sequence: TGTGCCAGTAGTACTCAAGGACGGGCAGTGAATTCACCCCTCCACTTT.

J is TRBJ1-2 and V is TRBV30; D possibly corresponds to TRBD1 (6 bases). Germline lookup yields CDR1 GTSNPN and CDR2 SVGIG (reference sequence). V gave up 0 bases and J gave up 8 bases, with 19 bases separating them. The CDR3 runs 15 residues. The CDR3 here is CAWSVGPGTSGGYTF. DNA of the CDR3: TGTGCCTGGAGTGTAGGCCCCGGGACATCGGGAGGCTACACCTTC.

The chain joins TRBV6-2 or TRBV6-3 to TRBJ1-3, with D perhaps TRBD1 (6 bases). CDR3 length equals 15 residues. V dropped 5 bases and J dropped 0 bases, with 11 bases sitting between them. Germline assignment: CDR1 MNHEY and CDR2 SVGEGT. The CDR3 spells CASSDGTPSGNTIYF. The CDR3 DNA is TGTGCCAGCAGTGACGGGACACCCTCTGGAAACACCATATATTTT.

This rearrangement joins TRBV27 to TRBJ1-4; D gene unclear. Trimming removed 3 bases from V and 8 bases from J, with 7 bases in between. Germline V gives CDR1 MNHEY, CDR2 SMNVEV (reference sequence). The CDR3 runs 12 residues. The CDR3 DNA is TGTGCCAGCAGTTTTACTGGAGAAAAACTGTTTTTT. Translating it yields CASSFTGEKLFF.

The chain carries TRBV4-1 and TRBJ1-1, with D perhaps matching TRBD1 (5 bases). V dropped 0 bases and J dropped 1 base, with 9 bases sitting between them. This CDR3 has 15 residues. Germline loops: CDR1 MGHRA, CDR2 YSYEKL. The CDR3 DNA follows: TGCGCCAGCAGCCAAGAATACACAGGGAACACTGAAGCTTTCTTT. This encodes CASSQEYTGNTEAFF.

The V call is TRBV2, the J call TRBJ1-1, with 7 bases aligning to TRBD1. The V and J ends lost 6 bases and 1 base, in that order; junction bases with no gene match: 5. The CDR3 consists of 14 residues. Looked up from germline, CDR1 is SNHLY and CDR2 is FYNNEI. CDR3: CASRQQGTNTEAFF. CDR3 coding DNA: TGTGCCAGCAGGCAACAGGGGACGAACACTGAAGCTTTCTTT.

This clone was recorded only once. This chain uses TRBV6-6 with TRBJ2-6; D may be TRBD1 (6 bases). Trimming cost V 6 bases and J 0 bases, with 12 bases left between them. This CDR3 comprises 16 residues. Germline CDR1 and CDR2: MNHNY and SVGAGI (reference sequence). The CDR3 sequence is CASRSRDNSGANVLTF. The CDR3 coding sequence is TGTGCCAGCAGGAGCCGGGACAACTCTGGGGCCAACGTCCTGACTTTC.

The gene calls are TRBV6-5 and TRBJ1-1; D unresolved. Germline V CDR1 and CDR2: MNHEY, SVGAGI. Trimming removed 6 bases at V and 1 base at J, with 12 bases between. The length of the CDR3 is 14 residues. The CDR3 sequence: CASSPSGANTEAFF. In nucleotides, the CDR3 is TGTGCCAGCAGCCCCTCGGGAGCGAACACTGAAGCTTTCTTT.

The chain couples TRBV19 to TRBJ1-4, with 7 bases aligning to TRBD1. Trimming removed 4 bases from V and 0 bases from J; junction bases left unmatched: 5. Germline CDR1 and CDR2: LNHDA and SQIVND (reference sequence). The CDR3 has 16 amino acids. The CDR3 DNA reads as TGTGCCAGTAGTAGGGGGACAGCTGCAACTAATGAAAAACTGTTTTTT. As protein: CASSRGTAATNEKLFF.

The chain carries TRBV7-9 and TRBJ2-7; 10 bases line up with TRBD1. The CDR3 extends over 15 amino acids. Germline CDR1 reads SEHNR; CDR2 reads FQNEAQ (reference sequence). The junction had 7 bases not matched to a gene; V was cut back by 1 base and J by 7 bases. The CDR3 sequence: CASSLGGQGNREQYF. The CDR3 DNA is TGTGCCAGCAGCTTAGGGGGACAGGGGAATCGGGAGCAGTACTTC.

The CDR3 loop reads CASSWGTVGETQYF. The CDR3 DNA is TGCGCCAGCAGCTGGGGGACGGTGGGGGAGACCCAGTACTTC. The chain uses TRBV5-1 and TRBJ2-5; D is tentatively TRBD1 or TRBD2 (5 bases each). Germline values: CDR1 SGHRS, CDR2 YFSETQ. This CDR3 has 14 amino acids. Trimming shortened V by 3 bases and J by 5 bases, and 14 bases separated the two germline ends. The entire variable domain, with the rest obtained from reference TRBV5-1 and TRBJ2-5, is as follows: KAGVTQTPRYLIKTRGQQVTLSCSPISGHRSVSWYQQTPGQGLQFLFEYFSETQRNKGNFPGRFSGRQFSNSRSEMNVSTLELGDSALYLCASSWGTVGETQYFGPGTRLLVL.

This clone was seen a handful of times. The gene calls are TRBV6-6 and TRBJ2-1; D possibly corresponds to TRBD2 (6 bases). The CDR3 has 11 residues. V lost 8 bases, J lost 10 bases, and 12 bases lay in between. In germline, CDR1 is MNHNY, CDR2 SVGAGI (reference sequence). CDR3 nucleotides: TGTGCCAGCTTGGGGGGAGAAGAGCAGTTCTTC. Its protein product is CASLGGEEQFF.

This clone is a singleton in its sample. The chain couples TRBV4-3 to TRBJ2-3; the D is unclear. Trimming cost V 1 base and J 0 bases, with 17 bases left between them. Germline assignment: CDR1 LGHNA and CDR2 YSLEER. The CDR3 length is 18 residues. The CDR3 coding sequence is TGCGCCAGCAGCCAAGCGCCGCCAGGAACGACCAGCACAGATACGCAGTATTTT. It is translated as CASSQAPPGTTSTDTQYF.

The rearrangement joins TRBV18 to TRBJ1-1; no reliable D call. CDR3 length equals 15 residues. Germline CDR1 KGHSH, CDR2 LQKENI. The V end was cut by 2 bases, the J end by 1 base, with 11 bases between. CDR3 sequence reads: CASSPSGQWNTEAFF. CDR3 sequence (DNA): TGTGCCAGCTCACCAAGCGGCCAGTGGAACACTGAAGCTTTCTTT.

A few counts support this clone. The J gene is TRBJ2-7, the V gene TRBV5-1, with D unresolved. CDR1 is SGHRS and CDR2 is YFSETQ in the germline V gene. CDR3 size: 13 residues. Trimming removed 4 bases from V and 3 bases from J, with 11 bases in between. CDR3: CASSPFTSYEQYF. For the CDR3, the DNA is TGCGCCAGCAGCCCCTTTACGAGCTACGAGCAGTACTTC.

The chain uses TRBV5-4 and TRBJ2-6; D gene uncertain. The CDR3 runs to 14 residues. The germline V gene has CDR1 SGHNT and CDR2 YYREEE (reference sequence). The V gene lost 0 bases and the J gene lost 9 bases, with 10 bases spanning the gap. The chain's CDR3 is CASSLVGPGNVLTF. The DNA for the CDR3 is TGTGCCAGCAGCTTGGTGGGTCCAGGCAACGTCCTGACTTTC.

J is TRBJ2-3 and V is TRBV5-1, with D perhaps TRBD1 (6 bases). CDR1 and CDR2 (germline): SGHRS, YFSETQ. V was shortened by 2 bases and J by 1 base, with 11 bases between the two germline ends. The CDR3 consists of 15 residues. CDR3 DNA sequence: TGCGCCAGCAGCTTACGGGACACCCGCACAGATACGCAGTATTTT. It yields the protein CASSLRDTRTDTQYF. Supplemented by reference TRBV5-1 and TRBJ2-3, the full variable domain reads KAGVTQTPRYLIKTRGQQVTLSCSPISGHRSVSWYQQTPGQGLQFLFEYFSETQRNKGNFPGRFSGRQFSNSRSEMNVSTLELGDSALYLCASSLRDTRTDTQYFGPGTRLTVL.

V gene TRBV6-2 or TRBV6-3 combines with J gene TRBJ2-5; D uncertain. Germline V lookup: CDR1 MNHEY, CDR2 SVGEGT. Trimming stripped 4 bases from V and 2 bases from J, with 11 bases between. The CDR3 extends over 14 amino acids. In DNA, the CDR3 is TGTGCCAGCAGTTTAGACTCGATACAAGAGACCCAGTACTTC. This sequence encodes CASSLDSIQETQYF.

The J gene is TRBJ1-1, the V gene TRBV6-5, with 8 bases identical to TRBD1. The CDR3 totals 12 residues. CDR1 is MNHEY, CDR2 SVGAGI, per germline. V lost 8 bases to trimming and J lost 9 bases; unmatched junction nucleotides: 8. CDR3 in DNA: TGTGCCAGCCGACCCGGACAGGGTCAAGCTTTCTTT. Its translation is CASRPGQGQAFF.

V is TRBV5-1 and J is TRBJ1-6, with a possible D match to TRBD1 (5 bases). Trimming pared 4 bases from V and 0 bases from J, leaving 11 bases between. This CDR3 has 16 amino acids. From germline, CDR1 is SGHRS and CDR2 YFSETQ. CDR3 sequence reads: CASSPGRSSYNSPLHF. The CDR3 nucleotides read TGCGCCAGCAGCCCGGGACGGAGCTCCTATAATTCACCCCTCCACTTT.

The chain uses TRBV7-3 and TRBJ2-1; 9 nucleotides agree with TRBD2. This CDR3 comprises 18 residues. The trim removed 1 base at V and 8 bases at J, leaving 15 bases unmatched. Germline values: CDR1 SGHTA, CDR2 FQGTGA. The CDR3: CASSLSEGGAGGRDEQFF. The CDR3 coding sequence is TGTGCCAGCAGCTTAAGTGAGGGAGGAGCGGGGGGCCGGGATGAGCAGTTCTTC.

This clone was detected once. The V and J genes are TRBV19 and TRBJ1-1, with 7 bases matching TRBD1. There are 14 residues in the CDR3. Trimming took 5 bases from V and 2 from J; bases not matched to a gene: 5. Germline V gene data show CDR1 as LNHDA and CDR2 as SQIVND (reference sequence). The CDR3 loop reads CASSADRVNTEAFF. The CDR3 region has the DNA TGTGCCAGTAGTGCCGACAGGGTAAACACTGAAGCTTTCTTT.